The clone carrying this T cell receptor beta chain appeared many times. Its antigen is not known. In germline, CDR1 is SGHAT, CDR2 FQNNGV. CDR3 length: 14 residues. Unmatched junction bases numbered 4, after V lost 5 bases and J lost 2 bases. The data are from a study of Graves' ophthalmopathy and Graves' hyperthyroidism. For repertoire sequencing, the TCR beta CDR3 regions were amplified from RNA transcripts. HTBI primers served in a first-round RT-PCR, which a second-round multiplex PCR followed. A single record per CDR3 protein comes from TCRdb applying MiXCR to the multiplex PCR reads. The profile shows about 480,000 distinct CDR3 sequences, around 14% of them singletons. Exclusion applied to patients with other autoimmune diseases, uncontrolled infections, pregnancy or lactation. It was on clinical symptoms, serum thyroxine, TRAb, thyroid ultrasound and orbital computed tomography that diagnosis relied.

General observations from the study: Appearing in blood as well were most expanded thyroid clonotypes above 0.001 frequency. A classifier, a 13-signature model, separated ophthalmopathy from stable hyperthyroidism with roughly 86% sensitivity and less than 83% specificity.

Sequencing was performed on blood. This sequence originates from a woman in her twenties or thirties with Graves' ophthalmopathy. The chain joins TRBV11-2 to TRBJ2-3; 7 nucleotides match TRBD2. This CDR3 is CASSLGLDTDTQYF. CDR3 in DNA: TGTGCCAGCAGCCTTGGACTAGACACAGATACGCAGTATTTT.